The T cell receptor (beta chain) under discussion was sequenced for a study of shared clonotypes between healthy human individuals (TCRdb year 2020). General notes on the study: The cohort included three men and two women between 18 and 49 years of age. For each donor, three plates each were used for CD4 naive and CD4 memory, two plates were used for CD8 naive, and one plate was used for CD8 memory. To estimate repertoire size and how much clonotypes are shared between individuals, the study performed deep sequencing of blood TCR repertoires from roughly five healthy adults. Different laboratories and diverse techniques were used to prepare libraries and sequence TCR repertoires, to increase sequencing depth and limit assay-specific biases. Per donor, leukapheresis produced somewhere between about 0.85 and 9.5 billion PBMCs.

General findings and caveats noted by the study authors: Naive subsets generally had larger estimated clonotype richness than memory subsets. Clonotypes shared by all four sorted-subset donors showed higher generation probabilities than non-shared clonotypes. Sampling was limited to blood, and TCR repertoires in tissue likely differ from TCR repertoires in blood. Pairwise subsampling led to the expectation that sequencing depth would affect the degree of clonotype sharing among donors. Sharing across four donors was observed for approximately 5% of naive CD4, under 4% of naive CD8, around 2.5% of memory CD4, and roughly 0.4% of memory CD8 clonotypes. The small number of donors limited the genetic and exposure-history diversity represented. Even with the large sequencing depth, rarefaction of the sorted-subset datasets indicated that sequencing was incomplete.

The donors were healthy, HIV-negative adults who had no recently reported acute infections or vaccinations. Every donor was a Caucasian adult residing in Nashville, Tennessee, USA. Magnetic negative selection was used to enrich CD4+ T cells, after which naive cells were positively selected on CD45RA and the negative fraction became the memory subset. After blood collection by leukapheresis, PBMCs were isolated using Ficoll-Histopaque density gradient centrifugation and then cryopreserved in the vapor phase of liquid nitrogen. Purity and quantity of every magnetically sorted T cell population were checked by analytical flow cytometry. Genomic DNA was isolated from every sorted fraction and measured by UV absorbance on a Nanodrop 2000c. Using the deep immunoSEQ assay, multiplex PCR amplified TCR CDR3 regions from genomic DNA. Extracted genomic DNA from each cell subset was spread evenly across all wells of several immunoSEQ 96-well plates, with each plate serving as a replicate. For sorted subsets, each replicate PCR was loaded with roughly 200 ng genomic DNA, equivalent to 30,000 or so T cell genomes. The purified libraries were quantified using a Qubit 3.0 fluorometer, sized with a Bioanalyzer 2100, and then quantified again using the KAPA Library Quantification kit. Every immunoSEQ 96-well plate was sequenced on a dedicated single-read 150-cycle Illumina NextSeq 550 flow cell. The published analysis was carried out like this. The immunoSEQ output contained only junctional sequences without quality scores, so filtering could not match that applied to full-length reads. Sequences were annotated with PyIR, a Python wrapper for IgBLAST v1.9, using IMGT germline references to assign V/J genes and CDR3. Reads were filtered out if the reads had weak V/J assignments (E-value above 1e-6), no CDR3, stop codons, out-of-frame junctions, or ambiguous translated residues. V3J clonotypes were defined by identical inferred V gene, J gene, and CDR3 amino acid sequence. Percentage overlap between repertoires was computed as shared unique clonotypes divided by the size of the smaller repertoire. Richness of each repertoire was evaluated using RTK rarefaction, the Chao1 estimator, and Recon v2.1 estimates of unobserved clonotypes. For all TCRbeta clonotypes obtained by the gDNA method from several donors, generation probabilities were computed with OLGA. Drawn from immuneACCESS, this table holds only the in-frame rearrangements with V and J called that TCRdb kept. Clones are partly lost; checked studies trace under half to an unresolved V gene and leave the rest unexplained. The V and J calls and clone size are taken from that table; D and trimming were inferred from the DNA. The sample table records approximately 640,000 clones; about three quarters of these occur just once. The leading ten clones occupy 1.8% of the sample.

Concerning this clone itself: The antigen it recognizes is unknown. Base qualities were left out, and no much larger clone turns up one base away.

The sequencing input was memory CD4+ T cells sorted from blood. The cell subset or site label of this sample denotes: CD45RA-negative fraction. This clonotype was sampled from a woman in her twenties or thirties in good health.

The CDR3 in this case is CASSLRGTLYNEQFF. In nucleotides, the sequence is TGTGCCAGCAGTTTAAGGGGGACCCTTTACAATGAGCAGTTCTTC. The rearranged chain carries TRBV28 and TRBJ2-1; D gene: possibly TRBD1, on 6 matching bases. The V and J ends are trimmed by 2 bases and 4 bases, leaving 12 bases between them. The CDR3 numbers 15 residues from cysteine through phenylalanine. The only DNA kept is the CDR3, 45 bases in frame from the first base. The germline V gene provides CDR1 MDHEN and CDR2 SYDVKM.